This T cell receptor (beta chain) emerged from a study of response to subunit inactivated influenza vaccine (dated by TCRdb to 2016 to 2018). With respect to the entire study: Deep quantitative profiling of the T cell receptor repertoire was used in the study to follow responses to a trivalent subunit inactivated influenza vaccine. The paper as a whole reports these results and caveats: It was suggested by the authors that each seasonal influenza vaccination may recruit only a limited number of new T cells.

Receptors were amplified or captured by RT-PCR. TCRdb lists the instrument as Illumina HiSeq 2500. TCRdb's own reprocessing of the public reads used fastp at Q25 and MiXCR and kept productive beta chains. Each CDR3 protein appears once, grouped with its most common genes and DNA. The sample records about 610,000 distinct CDR3 sequences, about 15% of which are singletons. The biggest ten clones account for over 8.5% of the sample. The CDR3 runs 13 residues from the cysteine to the phenylalanine. Only the CDR3 part of the read is kept: 39 bases, read in frame from the first base. Comments on this clonotype: There is no known antigen for this receptor. Per-base qualities were not stored, and no clone one base away is much larger.

Recombination joined TRBV21-1 with TRBJ1-1; TRBD1, the table's D call, was not compared with the DNA. TRBV21-1 is deemed a pseudogene. The sequence was collected from a man aged 45-60 years who received an inactivated influenza vaccine. Donor details come from another sample of the same person, matched by shared clones. Sample: PBMCs from blood, taken 11 to 12 days after vaccination. The CDR3 region reads CAFGGDRAFEAFF. The nucleotide sequence reads TGTGCCTTTGGGGGGGACAGGGCGTTTGAAGCTTTCTTT.